This is a list of T cell receptor beta chains from one sample in a study of vaccination and CD4 T cells after COVID-19. These receptors' targets are unknown. TCRdb processed the PCR reads anew with MiXCR; each CDR3 protein has one entry. This table has 14,000 to 15,000 distinct CDR3 sequences, about 25% appearing once. The sample taken for sequencing was cultured CD4+ T cells from blood. The receptor source for this set is a human donor with COVID-19. CDR3s include the opening cysteine and the closing phenylalanine or tryptophan. Size is stated for part of the rows, as once, few or many counts, or as a class when the clone is expanded.

abundance	v_gene	len	CDR3aa
-	TRBV6-1	15	CASSPRTGDLPEAFF
-	TRBV20-1	15	CSARDLGTANYGYTF
-	TRBV7-2	14	CASRFGPSTDTQYF
-	TRBV14	14	CASSQGLVSYGYTF
-	TRBV2	15	CASSPGGISTDTQYF
-	TRBV29-1	14	CSVDLQLNTGELFF
few	TRBV7-2	16	CASSFTGTGGYQPQHF
few	TRBV19	15	CASSMGQGWGNEQFF
few	TRBV14	16	CASSQLLSPLDTEAFF
-	TRBV7-6	15	CASSLAATSGGTQYF
-	TRBV15	15	CATSRDYVPKYEQYF
-	TRBV20-1	13	CSATTGVNQPQHF
-	TRBV12-3/TRBV12-4	15	CASSLGRGVSGELFF
-	TRBV19	14	CASSFRGLNTEAFF
-	TRBV5-4	14	CASSLAGTANVLTF
-	TRBV6-5	13	CASSLSIQETQYF
few	TRBV20-1	14	CSARLAGGYNEQFF
few	TRBV2	12	CASRSTSGGTIF
-	TRBV30	12	CAWSMGTETQYF
-	TRBV6-1	15	CASSETGGSGNTIYF
few	TRBV7-2	14	CASSPGRIGYEQYF
few	TRBV7-6	15	CASSLVRSSYNEQFF
few	TRBV6-1	15	CASSDPGQGGRRVFF
-	TRBV18	13	CASSPGPNSPLHF